The 5 T cell receptor beta chains in this list originate from one sample, sequenced in a study of tumor-infiltrating lymphocytes in primary liver carcinoma. TCR beta cDNA was reverse-transcribed from around 0.55 ug of total RNA. The reaction used a constant-region primer and ProtoScript II reverse transcriptase. Libraries of TCR beta came from three nested multiplex PCR rounds with slightly modified ARM-PCR. Forward primers for TRBV1-TRBV30 and a C-beta reverse primer served the first two PCR rounds, at about 10 cycles each. Using its own MiXCR run on the multiplex PCR reads, TCRdb lists one record per CDR3 protein. Of almost 200,000 distinct CDR3 sequences detected, roughly 61% appear once; the ten largest clones hold roughly 6.8%. The authors took blood RNA from unsorted whole blood and also extracted germline DNA. The sequencing sample was made of peripheral blood. All receptors come from a woman between 55 and 75 years old with primary liver carcinoma and hepatitis B virus infection.

Note on this clonotype: This could be a read error, since a much larger clone is one nucleotide away. The genes are TRBV4-1 and TRBJ2-7; D is unresolved. Trimming pared 0 bases from V and 9 bases from J, leaving 9 bases between. Germline-derived CDR1 and CDR2 are MGHRA and YSYEKL. The CDR3 spans 12 residues. The CDR3 sequence is CASSQDQAMQYF. As DNA, the CDR3 is TGCGCCAGCAGCCAAGATCAAGCTATGCAGTACTTC.

As for this clonotype: One junction end disagrees with the germline gene, perhaps due to a read error. The chain has TRBV6-1 and TRBJ2-7; D assignment may be TRBD1 or TRBD2 (5 bases each). Germline V gene sequence: CDR1 MNHNS, CDR2 SASEGT. The CDR3 sequence is 16 residues long. The CDR3 spells CTSSEGLTEGRYEQYF. The CDR3 region has the DNA TGTACCAGCAGTGAAGGGTTGACAGAGGGTCGCTACGAGCAGTACTTC.

A word on this clonotype: Germline and junction disagree at one end, which may indicate a read error. The CDR3 here is CVSSLVGDTNTEAFF. CDR3 nucleotides: TGTGTCAGCAGCTTAGTTGGGGATACGAACACTGAAGCTTTCTTC. The V call is TRBV11-2, the J call TRBJ1-1; D gene unclear. This CDR3 is built from 15 residues. In germline, CDR1 is SGHAT, CDR2 FQNNGV.

This clonotype has just one count. The chain carries TRBV30 and TRBJ1-2, with TRBD1 identical over 10 bases. The ends lost 0 bases at V and 0 bases at J; junction bases unmatched: 7. The CDR3 length is 17 residues. Germline V gene sequence: CDR1 GTSNPN, CDR2 SVGIG (reference sequence). As DNA, the CDR3 is TGTGCCTGGAGTGTATCCGGGACAGGGGAAGCTAACTATGGCTACACCTTC. Translating gives CAWSVSGTGEANYGYTF.

About this clonotype itself: Because the CDR3 is missing its conserved closing phenylalanine or tryptophan, this is likely a read error. Because the CDR3's place on the DNA is in doubt, the DNA is left out and the CDR3 is given as listed by TCRdb. The chain employs TRBV29-1 and TRBJ2-7; the table's TRBD1 call for D was not verified on the DNA. CDR1 SQVTM and CDR2 ANQGSEA come from the germline V gene. The CDR3 is 14 amino acids long, termini counted. The CDR3 sequence: CSVDGRGQGVEQYL.